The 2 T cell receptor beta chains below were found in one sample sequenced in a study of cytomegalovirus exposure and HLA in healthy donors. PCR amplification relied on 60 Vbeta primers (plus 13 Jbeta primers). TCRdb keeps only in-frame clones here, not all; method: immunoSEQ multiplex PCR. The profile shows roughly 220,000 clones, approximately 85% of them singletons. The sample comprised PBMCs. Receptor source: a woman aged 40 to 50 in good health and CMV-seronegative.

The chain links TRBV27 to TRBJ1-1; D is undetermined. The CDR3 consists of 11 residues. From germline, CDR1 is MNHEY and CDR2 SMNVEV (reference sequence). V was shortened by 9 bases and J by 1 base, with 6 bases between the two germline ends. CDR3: CARRQNTEAFF. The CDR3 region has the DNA TGTGCCAGGCGACAGAACACTGAAGCTTTCTTT.

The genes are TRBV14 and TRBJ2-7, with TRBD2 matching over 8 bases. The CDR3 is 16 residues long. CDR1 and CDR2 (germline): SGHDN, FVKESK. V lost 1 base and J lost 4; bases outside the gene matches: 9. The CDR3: CASSQGVGSGEYEQYF. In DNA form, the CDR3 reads TGTGCCAGCAGCCAAGGGGTCGGTAGCGGGGAATACGAGCAGTACTTC.